Below are 8 T cell receptor beta chains sequenced from a single sample in a study of control samples from healthy donors and cancer patients. Sequenced by immunoSEQ multiplex PCR; TCRdb stores in-frame clones only, minus some. The data hold roughly 180,000 clones, with roughly 92% observed a single time. Sequencing was carried out using blood. These receptors originate from a woman aged 18-30 years in good health.

This rearrangement joins TRBV6-5 to TRBJ1-2; D is unresolved. The CDR3 sequence is 13 residues long. From germline, CDR1 is MNHEY and CDR2 SVGAGI. Trimming pared 6 bases from V and 6 bases from J, leaving 14 bases between. The CDR3 DNA sequence: TGTGCCAGCAGGCGTACCTCAGGTCATGGCTACACCTTC. As protein: CASRRTSGHGYTF.

This chain connects TRBV5-4 to TRBJ1-1, with 8 positions matching TRBD1. V dropped 3 bases and J dropped 3; count of bases not matched to a gene: 7. This CDR3 has 15 residues. Germline assignment: CDR1 SGHNT and CDR2 YYREEE (reference sequence). The CDR3 DNA sequence: TGTGCCAGCAGCTCCCCGGGACAGGCCCACACTGAAGCTTTCTTT. Translating it yields CASSSPGQAHTEAFF.

Only a few counts were recorded for this clone. One end of the junction is discordant with germline, which a read error may explain. CDR3 amino acids: CASSLSSVGDTVF. The CDR3, as DNA: TGTGCCAGCAGCTTAAGTTCAGTCGGGGACACAGTATTT. The chain employs TRBV7-2 and TRBJ1-1; D is perhaps TRBD1 (6 bases). The length of the CDR3 is 13 residues. The V gene's germline CDR1 is SGHTA and CDR2 FQGNSA.

The chain joins TRBV28 to TRBJ1-5; D is undetermined. Looked up from germline, CDR1 is MDHEN and CDR2 is SYDVKM. Trimming pared 6 bases from V and 3 bases from J, leaving 12 bases between. The CDR3 runs 14 residues. The CDR3 sequence: CASRTDKINQPQHF. DNA of the CDR3: TGTGCCAGCAGAACAGATAAAATCAATCAGCCCCAGCATTTT.

Here the CDR3 reads CASSLLRDGYTF. The DNA of the CDR3 is TGTGCCAGTAGTCTCCTCCGAGATGGCTACACCTTC. The chain joins TRBV19 to TRBJ1-2; D is unresolved. Deletions cut 5 bases from V and 6 bases from J, with 10 bases between. Looked up from germline, CDR1 is LNHDA and CDR2 is SQIVND (reference sequence). The CDR3 totals 12 residues.

With regard to this clone: The sample carries other DNA sequences with the same CDR3. The chain links TRBV7-2 to TRBJ1-5, with D unclear. From germline, CDR1 is SGHTA and CDR2 FQGNSA. The V and J ends lost 5 bases and 0 bases respectively, with 5 bases between them. This CDR3 has 13 residues. The CDR3 region is CASSLFSNQPQHF. DNA of the CDR3: TGTGCCAGCAGCCTATTTAGCAATCAGCCCCAGCATTTT.

CDR3 DNA sequence: TGCGCCAGCAGTGAGACCTGGACTAGCGGGAGCACAGATACGCAGTATTTT. Its protein is CASSETWTSGSTDTQYF. This chain joins TRBV10-1 and TRBJ2-3; 11 nucleotides match TRBD2. Losses at the gene ends were 2 bases for V and 0 bases for J; bases not matched to a gene: 4. Germline CDR1 reads WNHNN; CDR2 reads SYGVQD (reference sequence). The CDR3 is 17 amino acids.

The rearrangement joins TRBV7-9 to TRBJ2-7, with 7 bases fitting TRBD1. The CDR3 spans 15 residues. Germline values: CDR1 SEHNR, CDR2 FQNEAQ (reference sequence). V was pared by 1 base and J by 3 bases, with 6 bases of the junction left unmatched. This chain's CDR3 is CASSLGDSDYYEQYF. DNA of the CDR3: TGTGCCAGCAGCTTAGGGGACAGTGACTACTACGAGCAGTACTTC.